This TCR beta chain was sequenced for a study of molecular identifiers for immune sequencing clone quantification. Germline assignment: CDR1 WSHSY and CDR2 SAAADI. This CDR3 has 15 residues. J lost 4 bases, V lost 3 bases, and 5 bases had no gene match. TCRdb re-derived calls from the PCR reads in MiXCR, one entry per CDR3 protein. The data show about 640,000 distinct CDR3 sequences, with less than 20% seen just once and 0.75% to 0.95% held by the top ten. In its sample, this clonotype was seen many times. The origin of this receptor is a human donor in good health. Some libraries in this study had Jurkat cell RNA spiked in. V usage is TRBV10-2 and J usage is TRBJ2-3; TRBD2 agrees at 9 bases. Specimen: naive CD8+ T cells from blood, with Jurkat cell RNA spiked in. Noted subset: FACS-sorted CD8+CD4-CCR7+CD45RA+ naive T cells. The CDR3 nucleotides read TGCGCCAGCAGTGATGGCGGGGGGGCATCAGATACGCAGTATTTT. It encodes CASSDGGGASDTQYF.